What follows are 22 T cell receptor beta chains derived from one specimen sequenced in a study of T cell responses to AZD1222 COVID-19 vaccine. Assay used: immunoSEQ multiplex PCR; TCRdb lists only in-frame clones, some missing. The profile shows over 120,000 clones, about nine tenths of them singletons. Sequencing was performed on peripheral blood, taken on day 0 of AZD1222 vaccination. The source is an adult in good health.

V and J are TRBV19 and TRBJ1-5; D gene unclear. The V and J ends lost 5 bases and 3 bases respectively, with 11 bases between them. The germline V gene has CDR1 LNHDA and CDR2 SQIVND (reference sequence). The CDR3 spans 14 residues. Here the CDR3 reads CASSSRVANQPQHF. CDR3 sequence (DNA): TGTGCCAGTAGTTCCCGGGTTGCCAATCAGCCCCAGCATTTT.

The V gene is TRBV5-1, the J gene TRBJ2-3, with D unresolved. Germline V gives CDR1 SGHRS, CDR2 YFSETQ. Trimming pared 0 bases from V and 2 bases from J, leaving 13 bases between. The CDR3 consists of 16 residues. CDR3 DNA: TGCGCCAGCAGCTTGGGGACGTCCGATATCACAGATACGCAGTATTTT. Translated, it gives CASSLGTSDITDTQYF.

The V and J genes are TRBV11-2 and TRBJ2-1, with D hard to call. Germline loops: CDR1 SGHAT, CDR2 FQNNGV. Trimming left V 5 bases short and J 6 bases short, with 5 bases between. There are 11 residues in the CDR3. The CDR3 protein is CASSPSNEQFF. The CDR3 nucleotides read TGTGCCAGCAGCCCGAGCAATGAGCAGTTCTTC.

The chain carries TRBV7-2 and TRBJ2-1, with D tentatively TRBD2 (6 bases). The CDR3 is 15 residues long. The germline gives CDR1 SGHTA, CDR2 FQGNSA. Trimming pared 1 base from V and 10 bases from J, leaving 17 bases between. CDR3 coding DNA: TGTGCCAGCAGCTTAGGCGGGACTGGGGCCCGCGAGCAGTTCTTC. As protein: CASSLGGTGAREQFF.

The chain couples TRBV6-5 to TRBJ1-4; 8 nucleotides align to TRBD1. The germline CDR1 and CDR2 sequences are MNHEY and SVGAGI. This CDR3 has 13 residues. J gave up 9 bases and V 6 bases, and 6 bases lay outside the gene matches. The CDR3 here is CASSDRGVKKLFF. Written as DNA, the CDR3 is TGTGCCAGCAGCGACAGGGGCGTGAAAAAACTGTTTTTT.

A remark on this clone: The sample contains more than one DNA sequence encoding this CDR3. The rearrangement links TRBV9 to TRBJ2-3, with 12 bases lining up with TRBD2. J lost 4 bases, V lost 2 bases, and 2 bases had no gene match. CDR1 SGDLS and CDR2 YYNGEE come from the germline V gene. The CDR3 loop spans 15 amino acids. Here the CDR3 reads CASSVLAGGADTQYF. The CDR3 DNA follows: TGTGCCAGCAGCGTCCTAGCGGGGGGGGCAGATACGCAGTATTTT. The full variable domain, its missing parts supplied by reference TRBV9 and TRBJ2-3, is DSGVTQTPKHLITATGQRVTLRCSPRSGDLSVYWYQQSLDQGLQFLIQYYNGEERAKGNILERFSAQQFPDLHSELNLSSLELGDSALYFCASSVLAGGADTQYFGPGTRLTVL.

This chain joins TRBV9 and TRBJ1-2; D remains unclear. CDR1 and CDR2 from the germline V gene are SGDLS and YYNGEE. Trimming left V 7 bases short and J 0 bases short, with 13 bases between. The CDR3 length is 14 residues. As DNA, the CDR3 is TGTGCCAGCGGGCAGAACCCAGCTAACTATGGCTACACCTTC. Its translation: CASGQNPANYGYTF.

The chain combines TRBV9 with TRBJ2-7; the match to TRBD2 covers 13 bases. There are 17 residues in the CDR3. The ends lost 3 bases at V and 6 bases at J; junction bases unmatched: 12. The V gene's germline CDR1 is SGDLS and CDR2 YYNGEE. CDR3 in DNA: TGTGCCAGCAGCGAAAACCCGACTAGCGGGAGGTTAGGCGAGCAGTACTTC. Protein: CASSENPTSGRLGEQYF.

The V and J genes are TRBV19 and TRBJ1-2, with D maybe TRBD1 (5 bases). Germline V lookup: CDR1 LNHDA, CDR2 SQIVND (reference sequence). The CDR3 has 15 residues. V was cut by 3 bases and J by 3 bases, with 14 bases left in between. Here the CDR3 reads CASSIRAEVDYGYTF. In DNA, the CDR3 is TGTGCCAGTAGTATCAGGGCGGAAGTTGACTATGGCTACACCTTC.

CDR3 coding DNA: TGTGCCAGCAGCCCGACATCGACTTTGTACGAGCAGTACTTC. This gives the protein CASSPTSTLYEQYF. The chain recombines TRBV7-2 with TRBJ2-7; D is uncertain. The V end lost 5 bases, the J end lost 4 bases, and 15 bases lay between the germline ends. The germline V gene encodes CDR1 SGHTA and CDR2 FQGNSA. This CDR3 comprises 14 residues.

V usage is TRBV18 and J usage is TRBJ2-7; D is undetermined. V was cut by 3 bases and J by 3 bases, with 6 bases left in between. Looked up from germline, CDR1 is KGHSH and CDR2 is LQKENI. The CDR3 length is 12 residues. CDR3 protein: CASSPADYEQYF. The CDR3 region has the DNA TGTGCCAGCTCACCGGCTGACTACGAGCAGTACTTC.

The rearrangement uses TRBV7-2 and TRBJ2-3; weak D call: TRBD2 (5 bases). This CDR3 comprises 17 residues. Germline assignment: CDR1 SGHTA and CDR2 FQGNSA. Trimming pared 4 bases from V and 2 bases from J, leaving 19 bases between. This CDR3 is CASSYPPWRADTDTQYF. The CDR3 DNA reads as TGTGCCAGCAGCTACCCTCCGTGGCGGGCAGACACAGATACGCAGTATTTT.

The sample holds a few counts of this clone. The chain recombines TRBV2 with TRBJ2-7; D is uncertain. Germline CDR1 and CDR2: SNHLY and FYNNEI. Trimming shortened V by 6 bases and J by 4 bases, and 7 bases separated the two germline ends. The CDR3 spans 11 residues. CDR3 sequence (DNA): TGTGCCAGCAGCGCCATATACGAGCAGTACTTC. Translated: CASSAIYEQYF.

V and J are TRBV3-1 (or the pseudogene TRBV3-2) and TRBJ2-7; maybe TRBD2 (6 bases). The CDR3 extends over 16 amino acids. The ends were cut back, 0 bases at V and 0 bases at J, with 12 bases in the middle. Germline CDR1 reads LGHDT; CDR2 reads YNNKEL (reference sequence). The CDR3 coding sequence is TGTGCCAGCAGCCAAGATTCGGCACTAGCCTCCTACGAGCAGTACTTC. This sequence encodes CASSQDSALASYEQYF.

The chain recombines TRBV5-6 with TRBJ1-1; tentative D call: TRBD1 (5 bases). Trimming stripped 6 bases from V and 4 bases from J, with 13 bases between. The CDR3 totals 13 residues. From germline, CDR1 is SGHDT and CDR2 YYEEEE. DNA for the CDR3: TGTGCCAGCACCACCTTCGGGGGCACTGAAGCTTTCTTT. Translated, it gives CASTTFGGTEAFF.

The rearrangement links TRBV6-5 to TRBJ2-5; no clear D gene. V was cut by 3 bases and J by 3 bases, with 11 bases left in between. Germline assignment: CDR1 MNHEY and CDR2 SVGAGI. The length of the CDR3 is 14 residues. In DNA form, the CDR3 reads TGTGCCAGCAGTTATCTGGGTAGGGAAGAGACCCAGTACTTC. Protein: CASSYLGREETQYF.

The CDR3, as DNA: TGTGCCTGGATTACTGAGGGGTCTTCACCCCTCCACTTT. Protein: CAWITEGSSPLHF. V gene TRBV30 combines with J gene TRBJ1-6, with D maybe TRBD1 (5 bases). V lost 4 bases and J lost 9, with 13 bases in between. Germline loops: CDR1 GTSNPN, CDR2 SVGIG (reference sequence). The CDR3 spans 13 residues.

This chain joins TRBV5-5 and TRBJ2-2, with D maybe TRBD2 (5 bases). The CDR3 has 15 amino acids. From germline, CDR1 is SGHKS and CDR2 YYEKEE (reference sequence). V was pared by 1 base and J by 0 bases, with 7 bases between. The CDR3 DNA follows: TGTGCCAGCAGCTTGAGAGGGACGAACACCGGGGAGCTGTTTTTT. Translating it yields CASSLRGTNTGELFF.

This clone was recorded a few times. This chain links TRBV18 with TRBJ2-7; TRBD1 might be the D (5 bases). The CDR3 is 13 amino acids. Germline lookup yields CDR1 KGHSH and CDR2 LQKENI. V was pared by 1 base and J by 8 bases, with 12 bases between. CDR3 bases: TGTGCCAGCTCACCACAAGACAGATCCAAGCAGTACTTC. Protein: CASSPQDRSKQYF.

The chain has TRBV11-2 and TRBJ2-1; a weak D match, TRBD1 (5 bases). CDR3 size: 16 residues. Trimming cost V 5 bases and J 5 bases, with 19 bases left between them. Germline V lookup: CDR1 SGHAT, CDR2 FQNNGV. CDR3 coding DNA: TGTGCCAGCAGCCCAGGGCGAGCGCGAAGGGACAATGAGCAGTTCTTC. It specifies CASSPGRARRDNEQFF.

The chain has TRBV5-8 and TRBJ1-5; 8 bases line up with TRBD1. CDR3 size: 15 residues. Germline assignment: CDR1 SGHTS and CDR2 YDEGEE. The V gene end was trimmed by 7 bases and the J gene end by 4 bases; junction bases not matched to a gene: 10. CDR3 bases: TGTGCCAGCCCCGGGACAGGCGTTTCTAATCAGCCCCAGCATTTT. The encoded protein is CASPGTGVSNQPQHF.

The chain has TRBV3-1 (or the pseudogene TRBV3-2) and TRBJ1-5, with TRBD1 matching over 10 bases. The germline V gene encodes CDR1 LGHDT and CDR2 YNNKEL (reference sequence). The length of the CDR3 is 16 residues. V shed 4 bases and J 4 bases; nucleotides not matched to a gene: 7. The CDR3 loop is CASSLGTGATNQPQHF. The DNA for the CDR3 is TGTGCCAGCAGCCTAGGGACAGGGGCAACAAATCAGCCCCAGCATTTT.